This T cell receptor (beta chain) was profiled in a study of blood T cell repertoires in COVID-19. The wider study: There were acute and convalescent COVID-19 samples, and they came from the United States, Italy and Spain. Sources were T cells, B-cell-depleted T cells, or PBMCs; the material itself was cDNA or gDNA.

The CDR3 is 13 residues long. Germline V gives CDR1 MGHDK, CDR2 SYGVNS. Trimming took 7 bases from V and 3 from J, leaving 11 bases between them. In the original processing: Counts of nucleated cells, estimated from reference gene primer amplification, were obtained. Assay used: immunoSEQ multiplex PCR; TCRdb lists only in-frame clones, some missing. V, J and clone size were drawn from that table, and D and trimming were deduced from the DNA. The sample contains approximately 280,000 clones, approximately 84% of which appear only once. Followed over time, Seattle patients had been enrolled while infection was active.

What was sequenced was peripheral blood. The V and J genes are TRBV25-1 and TRBJ2-3, with D possibly being TRBD2 (5 bases). The TCR originated in a human donor with COVID-19, enrolled during active disease. The donor label of this sample is uncertain. CDR3 sequence reads: CASTFGKTDTQYF. The CDR3 nucleotides read TGTGCCAGCACTTTCGGGAAAACAGATACGCAGTATTTT.